The following is a T cell receptor beta chain sequence with its context. Its antigen target is currently unknown. No base-level quality is on record; no much larger clone is a single base apart. This sample is part of a study of cytomegalovirus exposure and HLA in healthy donors (dated 2017 in TCRdb). About the investigation overall: An earlier analysis of approximately 640 of the donors reported approximately 300 Gb of sequence data and 117 million unique TCR beta sequences from some 180 million T cells. Alongside the repertoire data, information on donor age, sex, ethnicity and CMV serostatus was compiled. Of the roughly 400 genotyped donors, 65% to 90% fell in the genetic ancestry cluster associated with self-reported Caucasian donors. In the later analysis, no new phenotypic data were used to find candidate immune exposures; instead, reliance was placed on TCR beta sequences and their occurrence across donors. An early release covering about 600 HLA-typed donors comprised approximately 300 gigabases of sequencing data and tens of millions of unique TCR sequences. The study was designed to test whether signatures of past pathogen exposure could be identified by cataloging public T cell receptors. All discovery cohort repertoires had been generated using a single sequencing platform. Four or five DR-DQ haplotypes were handled as single units for association and clustering because linkage in the cohort was strong. Typing coverage differed by locus: A, B, C, DRB1 and DQB1 were typed in roughly 629-630 donors, DQA1 in about 510, DPA1 in roughly 590, and DPB1 in roughly 450. Across some 400 genotyped donors of the cohort, an average of about 220,000 unique TCR beta nucleotide sequences per donor were sequenced, and roughly 20% of those sequences were non-productive. A later genetic analysis took genome-wide SNP genotypes for about 65% of the 666 donors and used that subset as a discovery cohort. To predict cytomegalovirus infection status, the study combined high-throughput TCR immunosequencing, statistical association of individual TCRs with disease status, and machine learning. In an earlier analysis of roughly 540 of the donors, high-throughput TCR beta sequencing was used to judge whether each TCR beta V gene segment behaved as functional or pseudogenic. A separate validation cohort of some 130 different subjects was used in addition to the 666-subject first cohort. In a later analysis, previously published TCR beta repertoires from 550 to 750 donors were re-analyzed and high-resolution HLA genotyping was added so that TCR occurrence patterns could be studied. Using immunosequencing, the study profiled T cell repertoires from 666 subjects and related those repertoires to cytomegalovirus serostatus. HLA typing covered class I and class II loci at four-digit resolution. General study outcomes and caveats: In this cohort, only TCR beta chains were sequenced, and detectable features were limited by the absence of alpha or paired-chain data. Compared with equally common non-associated chains, HLA-associated TCR beta chains in a later analysis were more clonally expanded and had lower generation probabilities. The 87-base-pair reads could not distinguish some IMGT-functional V segments, including TRBV6-2 and TRBV6-3, so those segments were excluded. Several of the top co-occurrence clusters appeared to be linked to parvovirus B19, influenza, CMV and Epstein-Barr virus, according to a later analysis. The authors suggested that the approach could potentially be extended to other disease states and immunological phenotypes. Because HLA typing was missing for some donors at each locus, association tests included only the typed subset. In a later analysis, the rate of TCR association differed among HLA loci, with DRB1 alleles having the most associated TCRs and HLA-C alleles having the fewest. A group of highly shared sequence variants was considered likely to be a technical artifact of the sequencing pipeline. Presence/absence analyses assumed roughly uniform sequencing depth across donors, an assumption that may not hold. The earlier analysis of 450 to 700 of the donors excluded about 16 rarely observed V segments, including chromosome 9 orphons, because counts were too low. Linkage disequilibrium might explain the correlated functional status among segregating V segments, but an unknown experimental factor could not be excluded. Cytomegalovirus status was reported to be diagnosed by the classifier with high specificity and sensitivity in both the original and validation cohorts. Compared with the 666-donor mean, donors in an Asian-associated ancestry cluster had fewer N-insertions in productive TCRs, according to a later genetic analysis. Most TCR sequences were seen in very few donors, while some public TCRs were found in many individuals. A few of the identified cytomegalovirus-associated TCR beta chains were confirmed in vitro to be specific for cytomegalovirus antigens. In an earlier analysis of 450 to 750 of the donors, most TCR beta V segments appeared in productive rearrangements about 90% or about 30% of the time, broadly matching IMGT annotations. The only immune exposure information available for the cohort was CMV serostatus. When HLA alleles, especially DR and DQ, strongly co-occurred, attributing TCR associations to individual alleles was difficult. A further reported finding was that TCR beta sequences accurately predicted the HLA-A and HLA-B alleles for most subjects in the first cohort. In a later genetic analysis, a missense DCLRE1C variant was associated with V-gene and J-gene trimming of TCR beta chains, and the association was replicated in an independent cohort. In a later analysis, some 17,000 TCR beta sequences were associated with specific HLA alleles at a false discovery rate of 0.05. The study listed 150 to 200 TCR beta chains as associated with cytomegalovirus. Most CMV-associated TCR beta chains appeared to be HLA-restricted in a later analysis, and the HLA associations seemed to be driven largely by CMV exposure.

The cohort consisted of approximately 690 healthy bone marrow donors. At the time of sampling, all cohort members were nominally healthy, though unrecorded immune exposures were likely present. The donor tested CMV seronegative and was one of the 352 seronegative cohort members. Every donor gave a peripheral blood sample, and the peripheral blood mononuclear cells from that sample were used for TCR beta sequencing. Genomic DNA was extracted from the blood cell samples with the Qiagen DNeasy Blood Extraction Kit. To prepare the library, the immunoSEQ multiplex PCR assay was applied. The multiplex PCR relied on a mix of 60 forward primers for TCR Vbeta segments and 13 reverse primers for TCR Jbeta segments. A multiplex PCR assay on genomic DNA amplified the CDR3 region of rearranged TCR beta genes. The amplified TCR beta libraries were sequenced on the Illumina HiSeq System as 87-base-pair reads. As for the authors' bioinformatics: A later analysis tallied tens of millions of unique TCR beta chains across the 660 or so repertoires, and some 10 million of those chains were shared by two or more donors. To remove PCR and sequencing errors, raw reads were error-corrected and collapsed into unique sequences using a nearest-neighbor algorithm that merged closely related sequences. Alignment of CDR3 sequences to IMGT reference sequences was used to assign V, D and J gene segments. For a sequence to be retained, a match of at least six nucleotides to both a V gene segment and a J gene segment was required. A rearrangement was called productive if the CDR3 had no stop codons and remained in frame with V and J, and every other rearrangement was called non-productive. CDR3 was defined according to IMGT convention as the region running from the second conserved V-encoded cysteine to the conserved J-encoded phenylalanine. The earlier analysis of around 640 of the donors excluded sequences that lacked an unambiguous match to a single V gene segment. An earlier analysis of 450 to 650 of the donors called V segments functional above 56.7% productive rearrangements and segregating when the between-donor standard deviation exceeded 5%. A statistical classification framework was built for diagnosing cytomegalovirus status from the catalog of TCR beta chain sequences. V and J gene assignment, in a later analysis, came from comparing TCR nucleotide sequences with IMGT/GENE-DB human TR gene sequences. In a later analysis, CDR3 sequences and most-parsimonious VDJ recombination scenarios were assigned using the TCRdist pipeline. A later analysis defined each TCR beta chain by its CDR3 amino acid sequence plus V-gene family, and excluded reads lacking a unique V-gene family. To address suspected cross-contamination and a sequencing artifact, a later analysis removed 592 highly shared, low-generation-probability nucleotide sequences. For each public chain, a later analysis derived a clonal expansion index from normalized ranks of inferred template counts within each repertoire. In a later analysis, generation probabilities were computed with a VDJ recombination model fitted to out-of-frame rearrangements, and the resulting probabilities were checked against IGoR. In a later analysis, hypergeometric tests were used to score TCR-TCR, TCR-HLA and TCR-CMV co-occurrence, with a repertoire-size bias correction applied to TCR pairs. False discovery rates were estimated in a later analysis by permuting HLA or CMV assignments 20 times. In a later analysis, co-occurring TCRs were grouped using DBSCAN, with TCRdist sequence similarity added in when clustering inside HLA-allele-positive subsets. For co-occurrence clustering, repertoires with fewer than 30,000 or more than 120,000 public chains were excluded, along with roughly 5 repertoires with anomalous nucleotide sharing. Imported from immuneACCESS, the table was reduced by TCRdb to in-frame sequences with V and J called. These copies leave out some clones; in studies compared against another copy, an unresolved V gene accounts for under half, and the cause of the remainder is not known. Clone size and V and J calls were adopted from that table, with D and trimming inferred from the DNA. The sample includes under 70,000 clones, with approximately 80% observed a single time. The top ten clonotypes cover about 2.3% of the sample.

Counted from cysteine to phenylalanine, this CDR3 has 15 amino acids. Solely the CDR3 DNA is kept, with 45 bases framed from the first base. V lost 0 bases and J lost 12 bases; the stretch between them is 19 bases long. The germline V gene supplies CDR1 SGHRS and CDR2 YFSETQ. The sequenced sample consisted of PBMCs. The V gene is TRBV5-1 and the J gene is TRBJ2-1, and possibly TRBD1, on 6 matching bases. This receptor was identified in a female donor in good health and CMV-seronegative. The CDR3 protein is CASSLDGTPPGWQFF. The base sequence is TGCGCCAGCAGCTTGGATGGGACACCCCCTGGGTGGCAGTTCTTC.